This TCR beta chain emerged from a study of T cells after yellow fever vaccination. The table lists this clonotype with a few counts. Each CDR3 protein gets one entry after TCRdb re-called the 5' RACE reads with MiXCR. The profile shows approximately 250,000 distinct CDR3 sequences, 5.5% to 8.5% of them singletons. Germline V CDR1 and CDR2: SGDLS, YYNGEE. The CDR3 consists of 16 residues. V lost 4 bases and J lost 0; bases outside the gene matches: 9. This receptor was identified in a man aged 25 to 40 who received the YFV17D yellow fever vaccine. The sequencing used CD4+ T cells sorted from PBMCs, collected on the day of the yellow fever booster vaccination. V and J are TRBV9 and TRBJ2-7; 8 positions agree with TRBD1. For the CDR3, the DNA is TGTGCCAGCAGCCCCCGGACAGGGAATAGCTCCTACGAGCAGTACTTC. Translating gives CASSPRTGNSSYEQYF. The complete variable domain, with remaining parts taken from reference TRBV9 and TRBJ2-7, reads DSGVTQTPKHLITATGQRVTLRCSPRSGDLSVYWYQQSLDQGLQFLIQYYNGEERAKGNILERFSAQQFPDLHSELNLSSLELGDSALYFCASSPRTGNSSYEQYFGPGTRLTVT.